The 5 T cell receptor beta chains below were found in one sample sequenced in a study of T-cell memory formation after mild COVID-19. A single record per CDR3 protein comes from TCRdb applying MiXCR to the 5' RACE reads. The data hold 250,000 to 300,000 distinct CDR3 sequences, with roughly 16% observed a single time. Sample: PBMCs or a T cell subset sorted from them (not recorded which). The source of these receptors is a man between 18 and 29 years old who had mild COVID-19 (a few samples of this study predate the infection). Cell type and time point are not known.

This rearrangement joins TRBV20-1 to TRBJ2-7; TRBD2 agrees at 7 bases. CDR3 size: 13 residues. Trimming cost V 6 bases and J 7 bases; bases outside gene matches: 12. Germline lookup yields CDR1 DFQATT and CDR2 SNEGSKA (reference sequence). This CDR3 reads CSATAGLLFEQYV. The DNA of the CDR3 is TGCAGTGCCACAGCGGGACTCCTCTTTGAGCAGTACGTC.

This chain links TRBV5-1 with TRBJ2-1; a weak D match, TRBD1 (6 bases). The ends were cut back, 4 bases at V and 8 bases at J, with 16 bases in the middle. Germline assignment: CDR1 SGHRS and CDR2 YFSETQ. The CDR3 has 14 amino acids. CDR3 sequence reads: CASSLPGPGDEQFF. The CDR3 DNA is TGCGCCAGCAGCCTTCCGGGCCCAGGGGATGAGCAGTTCTTC.

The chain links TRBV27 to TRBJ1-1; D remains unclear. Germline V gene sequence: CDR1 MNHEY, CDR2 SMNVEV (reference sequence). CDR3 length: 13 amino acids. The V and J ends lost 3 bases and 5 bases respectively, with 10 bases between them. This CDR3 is CASSFGVGTEAFF. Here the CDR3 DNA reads TGTGCCAGCAGTTTCGGGGTGGGGACTGAAGCTTTCTTT.

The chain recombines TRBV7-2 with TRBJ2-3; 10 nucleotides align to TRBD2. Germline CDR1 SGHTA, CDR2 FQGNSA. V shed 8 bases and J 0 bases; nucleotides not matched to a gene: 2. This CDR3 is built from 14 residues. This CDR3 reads CASGTSASTDTQYF. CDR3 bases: TGTGCCAGCGGGACTAGCGCGAGCACAGATACGCAGTATTTT.

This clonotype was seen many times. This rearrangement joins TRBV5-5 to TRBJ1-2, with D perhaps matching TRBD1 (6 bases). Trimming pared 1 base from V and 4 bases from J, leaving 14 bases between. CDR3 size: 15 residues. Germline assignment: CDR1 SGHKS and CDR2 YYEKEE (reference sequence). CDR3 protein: CASSLTPTGIYGYTF. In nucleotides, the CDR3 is TGTGCCAGCAGCTTGACCCCTACAGGGATCTATGGCTACACCTTC.